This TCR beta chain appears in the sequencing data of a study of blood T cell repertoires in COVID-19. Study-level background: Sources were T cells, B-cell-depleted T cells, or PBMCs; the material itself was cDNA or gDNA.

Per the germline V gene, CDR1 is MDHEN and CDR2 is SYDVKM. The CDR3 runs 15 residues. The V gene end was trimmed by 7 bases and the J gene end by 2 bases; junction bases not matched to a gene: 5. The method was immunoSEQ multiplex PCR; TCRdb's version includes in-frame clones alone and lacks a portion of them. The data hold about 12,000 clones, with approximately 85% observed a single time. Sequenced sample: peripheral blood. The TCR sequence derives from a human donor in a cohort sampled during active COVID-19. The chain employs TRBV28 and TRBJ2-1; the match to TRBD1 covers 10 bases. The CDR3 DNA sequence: TGTGCCAGCACCTCCGGGACAGGGGCCTACAATGAGCAGTTCTTC. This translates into CASTSGTGAYNEQFF.